The source of this TCR beta chain is a study of vaccination effects on CD4 cells after COVID-19. Study-level information: Antigen-specific CD4+ T cell clonotypes were called by their expansion after viral peptide-pool culture in ViraFEST.

The assay was immunoSEQ multiplex PCR, and TCRdb's table has in-frame clones only and misses some. The data contain 40,000 to 50,000 clones, roughly 72% of them singletons. Once cultured for 10 days, the cells underwent separation to obtain CD4+ T cells. The vaccine given was either BNT162b2 or mRNA-1273, in two doses. Study-level findings and limits: In healthy vaccinees, only 1 of 255 vaccine-induced clones cross-reacted with common cold coronaviruses.

Losses at the gene ends were 5 bases for V and 7 bases for J; bases not matched to a gene: 12. The germline V gene encodes CDR1 SGHRS and CDR2 YFSETQ. The CDR3 is made up of 15 amino acids. To note about this clone: Antigen: not known.

The chain employs TRBV5-1 and TRBJ2-4, with TRBD2 matching 7 bases. This specimen was CD4+ T cells from PBMCs cultured without peptide, taken after COVID-19 vaccination. This sequence was found in a human donor who received a COVID-19 vaccine. CDR3 residues: CASRGEGLGVNIQYF. Here the CDR3 DNA reads TGCGCCAGCAGAGGGGAGGGGTTAGGGGTGAACATTCAGTACTTC.